Below, one TCR beta chain is given with its context. This clone was seen only once. This receptor's antigen is unknown. Per-nucleotide qualities are absent, and no much larger clonotype sits a single base away. Libraries were made using the immunoSEQ multiplex PCR assay. The multiplex PCR relied on a mix of 60 forward primers for TCR Vbeta segments and 13 reverse primers for TCR Jbeta segments. Amplification of the CDR3 region of rearranged TCR beta genes was performed with a multiplex PCR assay on genomic DNA. The amplified TCR beta libraries were sequenced on the Illumina HiSeq System as 87-base-pair reads. Per the source publication's procedure: In a later analysis, tens of millions of unique TCR beta chains were counted across the approximately 620 repertoires, and about 9.9 million of these chains were shared by at least two donors. A nearest-neighbor algorithm error-corrected the raw reads and collapsed the reads into unique sequences, merging closely related sequences to remove PCR and sequencing errors. CDR3 sequences were aligned to IMGT reference sequences to assign V, D and J gene segments. Each retained sequence needed at least a six-nucleotide match to both a V gene segment and a J gene segment. A rearrangement counted as productive if the CDR3 had no stop codons and remained in frame with V and J, and every other rearrangement counted as non-productive. Following IMGT convention, CDR3 was defined as the stretch from the second conserved V-encoded cysteine to the conserved J-encoded phenylalanine. In an earlier analysis of approximately 590 of the donors, sequences lacking an unambiguous match to a single V gene segment were excluded. In an earlier analysis of roughly 600 of the donors, a V segment was called functional when productive rearrangements were above 56.7%, and segregating when the standard deviation between donors exceeded 5%. To diagnose cytomegalovirus status from the catalog of TCR beta chain sequences, a statistical classification framework was built. In a later analysis, V and J genes were assigned by comparing TCR nucleotide sequences against IMGT/GENE-DB human TR gene sequences. Using the TCRdist pipeline, a later analysis assigned CDR3 sequences along with most-parsimonious VDJ recombination scenarios. In a later analysis, each TCR beta chain was defined by its CDR3 amino acid sequence together with its V-gene family, and reads lacking a unique V-gene family were excluded. To address suspected cross-contamination and a sequencing artifact, a later analysis removed over 500 highly shared, low-generation-probability nucleotide sequences. A later analysis calculated a clonal expansion index for each public chain from normalized within-repertoire ranks of inferred template counts. Generation probabilities in a later analysis came from a VDJ recombination model fitted to out-of-frame rearrangements, and those results were checked against IGoR. Hypergeometric tests were used in a later analysis to score TCR-TCR, TCR-HLA and TCR-CMV co-occurrence, with a repertoire-size bias correction applied to the TCR pairs. To estimate false discovery rates, a later analysis permuted the HLA or CMV assignments 20 times. In a later analysis, co-occurring TCRs were grouped using DBSCAN, and TCRdist sequence similarity was added for clustering within HLA-allele-positive subsets. Repertoires with fewer than 30,000 or more than 120,000 public chains, plus five repertoires with anomalous nucleotide sharing, were excluded from co-occurrence clustering. The immuneACCESS repertoire file appears here via TCRdb, limited to in-frame rearrangements. These files lack a portion of the clones; in checked studies, under half of the deficit traces to unresolved V genes, and the cause of the others is not known. The V and J calls and clone size come from that table; D and trimming were worked out from the DNA. This sample lists 180,000 or so clones; 80% were detected once. 1.5% to 2% of the sample rests with the top ten.

In total, 630 or so healthy bone marrow donors made up the cohort. At the time of sampling, all cohort members were nominally healthy, though unrecorded immune exposures were likely present. The donor was CMV seronegative and belonged to the group of more than 300 seronegative cohort members. Each donor provided a peripheral blood sample, and peripheral blood mononuclear cells were used for TCR beta sequencing. Genomic DNA extraction from the blood cell samples was performed with the Qiagen DNeasy Blood Extraction Kit. The CDR3 numbers 12 residues from cysteine through phenylalanine. The CDR3 DNA has 36 bases and is translated from base 1. V is reduced by 2 bases and J by 5 bases, leaving a spacing of 4 bases between them. CDR1 is given as SEHNR and CDR2 as FQNEAQ, both from the germline V gene (reference sequence). This sample was included in a study of cytomegalovirus exposure and HLA in healthy donors (TCRdb year 2017). With regard to the full study: An earlier analysis of approximately 640 of the donors reported more than 250 Gb of sequence data and 117 million unique TCR beta sequences from around 200 million T cells. Approximately 310 gigabases of sequencing data and approximately 80 million unique TCR sequences were included in an early release covering roughly 700 HLA-typed donors. Of the 398 genotyped donors, approximately 82% fell in the genetic ancestry cluster associated with self-reported Caucasian donors. The aim of the study was to test whether cataloging public T cell receptors could identify signatures of past pathogen exposure. The study profiled the T cell repertoires of under 700 subjects by immunosequencing and related them to cytomegalovirus serostatus. Besides the first cohort of approximately 710 subjects, a separate validation cohort made up of roughly 120 different subjects was used. To predict cytomegalovirus infection status, the study brought together high-throughput TCR immunosequencing, statistical association of individual TCRs with disease status, and machine learning. A later analysis re-analyzed previously published TCR beta repertoires from approximately 700 donors and added high-resolution HLA genotyping to study TCR occurrence patterns. The later analysis used no new phenotypic data to find candidate immune exposures, relying instead on TCR beta sequences and their occurrence across donors. To decide whether each TCR beta V gene segment behaved as functional or pseudogenic, an earlier analysis of some 600 of the donors relied on high-throughput TCR beta sequencing. Alongside the repertoire data, information on donor age, sex, ethnicity and CMV serostatus was compiled. A later genetic analysis used genome-wide SNP genotypes for about three fifths of the 666 donors, treating that subset as a discovery cohort. All discovery cohort repertoires had been generated using a single sequencing platform. HLA typing included class I and class II loci at four-digit resolution. The number of donors typed differed by locus, with 629-630 for A, B, C, DRB1 and DQB1, roughly 520 for DQA1, 600 to 610 for DPA1, and some 440 for DPB1. A handful of DR-DQ haplotypes were handled as single units for association and clustering because linkage in the cohort was strong. Across 398 genotyped donors of the cohort, an average of 235,054 unique TCR beta nucleotide sequences per donor were sequenced, and around 19% of those sequences were non-productive.

Broader findings and caveats from the paper: Presence/absence analyses assumed roughly uniform sequencing depth across donors, an assumption that may not hold. The classifier was reported to diagnose cytomegalovirus status with high specificity and sensitivity in both the original and validation cohorts. A cluster of highly shared sequence variants was judged likely to represent a technical artifact of the sequencing pipeline. Because some donors lacked HLA typing at each locus, the association tests relied only on the typed subset. In a later analysis, 16,951 TCR beta sequences were associated with specific HLA alleles at a false discovery rate of 0.05. According to a later analysis, parvovirus B19, influenza, CMV and Epstein-Barr virus appeared linked to several top co-occurrence clusters. Because counts were too low, approximately 15 rarely observed V segments, including chromosome 9 orphons, were excluded from the earlier analysis of fewer than 650 of the donors. When HLA alleles, especially DR and DQ, strongly co-occurred, TCR associations were difficult to assign to individual alleles. Correlated functional status among segregating V segments might be attributable to linkage disequilibrium, but an unknown experimental factor could not be ruled out. An association between a missense DCLRE1C variant and V-gene and J-gene trimming of TCR beta chains was found in a later genetic analysis and replicated in an independent cohort. A further reported finding was that TCR beta sequences accurately predicted the HLA-A and HLA-B alleles for most subjects in the first cohort. According to a later genetic analysis, donors in an Asian-associated ancestry cluster had fewer N-insertions in productive TCRs than the approximately 650-donor mean. Three of the identified cytomegalovirus-associated TCR beta chains were confirmed in vitro to be specific for cytomegalovirus antigens. Some IMGT-functional V segments, including TRBV6-2 and TRBV6-3, could not be told apart with the 87-base-pair reads, so those segments were excluded. Compared with equally common non-associated chains, HLA-associated TCR beta chains in a later analysis were more clonally expanded and had lower generation probabilities. A later analysis found that most CMV-associated TCR beta chains appeared HLA-restricted, with HLA associations seemingly driven largely by CMV exposure. In a later analysis, TCR association rates were found to vary across HLA loci, with the most associated TCRs seen for DRB1 alleles and the fewest for HLA-C alleles. An earlier analysis of 450 to 750 of the donors showed that most TCR beta V segments appeared in productive rearrangements either about 90% or about 30% of the time, which broadly matched IMGT annotations. For the cohort, immune exposure information was limited to CMV serostatus. A total of about 150 TCR beta chains were listed by the study as associated with cytomegalovirus. While some public TCRs were present in many individuals, most TCR sequences turned up only very rarely across donors. The authors suggested that the approach could potentially be extended to other disease states and immunological phenotypes. The cohort was sequenced for TCR beta chains only, and without alpha or paired-chain data the features that could be detected were limited.

The sequence is built from TRBV7-9 and TRBJ1-5; there is no confident call for the D gene. Sequencing was carried out using PBMCs. The TCR originated in a woman aged 30 to 39 in good health and CMV-seronegative. The base sequence is TGTGCCAGCAGCTTAAGAGATCAGCCCCAGCATTTT. Protein translation: CASSLRDQPQHF.